The 17 T cell receptor beta chains listed next were all sequenced from one sample in a study of cytomegalovirus exposure and HLA in healthy donors. The PCR made use of 60 Vbeta and 13 Jbeta primers. The table came from immunoSEQ multiplex PCR; TCRdb's copy has only in-frame clones and leaves some out. The sample has approximately 130,000 clones, more than 65% seen once. The sequencing sample was made of PBMCs. The source of these receptors is a young man in good health and CMV-seropositive.

This chain uses TRBV4-1 with TRBJ1-2; D is possibly TRBD1 (5 bases). CDR1 MGHRA and CDR2 YSYEKL come from the germline V gene. The germline V and J ends were trimmed by 4 bases and 8 bases, with 14 bases remaining between them. CDR3 length: 13 amino acids. The CDR3 region has the DNA TGCGCCAGCAGCCTAATCGGGGGGGACGGCTACACCTTC. Translating it yields CASSLIGGDGYTF.

The chain employs TRBV11-2 and TRBJ2-1; 7 positions agree with TRBD2. Per the germline V gene, CDR1 is SGHAT and CDR2 is FQNNGV. The CDR3 spans 15 residues. J gave up 8 bases and V 0 bases, and 7 bases lay outside the gene matches. CDR3 protein: CASSLEPGTKDEQFF. The DNA of the CDR3 is TGTGCCAGCAGCTTAGAACCCGGGACTAAAGATGAGCAGTTCTTC.

The chain recombines TRBV27 with TRBJ1-6; D is perhaps TRBD1 (5 bases). Germline V gives CDR1 MNHEY, CDR2 SMNVEV (reference sequence). The CDR3 length is 14 residues. Deletions cut 2 bases from V and 9 bases from J, with 11 bases between. The CDR3: CASSLRGPPSPLHF. The CDR3 nucleotides are TGTGCCAGCAGTTTAAGGGGCCCTCCTTCACCCCTCCACTTT.

The V gene is TRBV5-4, the J gene TRBJ1-1, with TRBD1 matching 7 bases. Germline V gene sequence: CDR1 SGHNT, CDR2 YYREEE (reference sequence). The CDR3 consists of 14 residues. V lost 0 bases, J lost 6 bases, and 5 bases stayed unmatched. CDR3 in DNA: TGTGCCAGCAGCTTGGATGAACAGGGGCCTGAAGCTTTCTTT. Its protein is CASSLDEQGPEAFF.

This clone appeared once. This chain links TRBV2 with TRBJ1-2; 10 positions match TRBD1. With V trimmed by 6 bases and J by 8 bases, 6 bases remained unmatched. Germline CDR1 is SNHLY and CDR2 is FYNNEI. This CDR3 has 13 residues. The CDR3 DNA reads TGTGCCAGCAGGCGGGACAGGGGAGAGGGCTACACCTTC. Translated: CASRRDRGEGYTF.

With regard to this clone: The junction shows a germline mismatch at one end, possibly a read error. Within the sample, other DNA sequences also encode this same CDR3. The chain recombines TRBV7-9 with TRBJ1-4; TRBD1 might be the D (5 bases). CDR3 length: 14 residues. From germline, CDR1 is SEHNR and CDR2 FQNEAQ (reference sequence). CDR3 residues: CASSYPTGDEKLFF. The CDR3 DNA reads TGTGCCAGCAGTTATCCTACGGGGGATGAAAAATTGTTTTTT.

This sequence joins TRBV5-8 and TRBJ2-5; maybe TRBD2 (6 bases). CDR1 and CDR2 from the germline V gene are SGHTS and YDEGEE. This CDR3 has 15 amino acids. With 1 base removed from V and 9 bases from J, the gap between germline ends came to 19 bases. The CDR3 spells CASSLLFGGVRAQYF. DNA of the CDR3: TGTGCCAGCAGCTTGTTGTTCGGCGGGGTGAGGGCCCAGTACTTC.

The CDR3 DNA sequence: TGTGCCAGCAGCGAGGGGGACGTCTACGAGCAGTACTTC. It yields the protein CASSEGDVYEQYF. J is TRBJ2-7 and V is TRBV9; tentatively, D is TRBD1 (6 bases). Trimming stripped 3 bases from V and 3 bases from J, with 10 bases between. Germline V gene data show CDR1 as SGDLS and CDR2 as YYNGEE. CDR3 length: 13 residues. Based on the CDR3 plus reference TRBV9 and TRBJ2-7, the full variable domain is DSGVTQTPKHLITATGQRVTLRCSPRSGDLSVYWYQQSLDQGLQFLIQYYNGEERAKGNILERFSAQQFPDLHSELNLSSLELGDSALYFCASSEGDVYEQYFGPGTRLTVT.

This clone was counted between two and nine times. The chain is built from TRBV30 and TRBJ1-3; 11 positions match TRBD1. From germline, CDR1 is GTSNPN and CDR2 SVGIG (reference sequence). The CDR3 totals 15 residues. With V trimmed by 5 bases and J by 6 bases, 9 bases remained unmatched. The CDR3, as DNA: TGTGCCTGGGGTCCCTTAGGACAGGGGGCAAACACCATATATTTT. Encoded protein: CAWGPLGQGANTIYF.

The chain recombines TRBV19 with TRBJ2-3; the match to TRBD2 covers 12 bases. Germline V lookup: CDR1 LNHDA, CDR2 SQIVND (reference sequence). The CDR3 covers 18 residues. V shed 4 bases and J 5 bases; nucleotides not matched to a gene: 13. CDR3 bases: TGTGCCAGTAGTACCCTCGGAAGACTAGCGGGGGCTCAAGATACGCAGTATTTT. Amino acid sequence: CASSTLGRLAGAQDTQYF. The whole variable domain, remainder taken from reference TRBV19 and TRBJ2-3, is DGGITQSPKYLFRKEGQNVTLSCEQNLNHDAMYWYRQDPGQGLRLIYYSQIVNDFQKGDIAEGYSVSREKKESFPLTVTSAQKNPTAFYLCASSTLGRLAGAQDTQYFGPGTRLTVL.

Regarding this clone: The sample has other DNA sequences that encode this CDR3 too. The chain links TRBV5-4 to TRBJ1-1, with 7 bases matching TRBD1. The germline V gene encodes CDR1 SGHNT and CDR2 YYREEE (reference sequence). This CDR3 is 15 amino acids long. Losses at the gene ends were 0 bases for V and 0 bases for J; bases not matched to a gene: 2. This CDR3 reads CASSLGQGMNTEAFF. The CDR3 region has the DNA TGTGCCAGCAGCTTGGGACAGGGAATGAACACTGAAGCTTTCTTT.

The chain links TRBV28 to TRBJ1-2; D not certain. Germline V CDR1 and CDR2: MDHEN, SYDVKM. The CDR3 sequence is 13 residues long. Trimming left V 4 bases short and J 4 bases short, with 10 bases between. The CDR3 loop reads CASSSSHSYGYTF. CDR3 DNA sequence: TGTGCCAGCAGTTCCAGTCACAGCTATGGCTACACCTTC.

For this clone: The same CDR3 also results from other DNA sequences found in this sample. The rearrangement uses TRBV27 and TRBJ2-7; tentatively, D is TRBD1 (5 bases). The CDR3 has 14 amino acids. V was cut by 2 bases and J by 1 base, with 9 bases left in between. Germline V gene data show CDR1 as MNHEY and CDR2 as SMNVEV (reference sequence). This CDR3 is CASSLQGASYEQYF. DNA for the CDR3: TGTGCCAGCAGTTTACAGGGTGCGTCCTACGAGCAGTACTTC.

V and J are TRBV19 and TRBJ1-5, with 8 bases lining up with TRBD1. After removal of 7 bases from V and 12 bases from J, the junction contained 5 bases not matched to a gene. From germline, CDR1 is LNHDA and CDR2 SQIVND (reference sequence). The CDR3 sequence is 11 residues long. The CDR3: CASTLGQVQHF. The CDR3 bases are TGTGCCAGTACCCTGGGACAGGTCCAGCATTTT. The complete variable domain, with remaining parts taken from reference TRBV19 and TRBJ1-5, reads DGGITQSPKYLFRKEGQNVTLSCEQNLNHDAMYWYRQDPGQGLRLIYYSQIVNDFQKGDIAEGYSVSREKKESFPLTVTSAQKNPTAFYLCASTLGQVQHFGDGTRLSIL.

J is TRBJ1-1 and V is TRBV6-5; D gene uncertain. V lost 6 bases and J lost 3, with 11 bases in between. The length of the CDR3 is 13 residues. In germline, CDR1 is MNHEY, CDR2 SVGAGI. CDR3 loop: CASSLRVHTEAFF. In DNA form, the CDR3 reads TGTGCCAGCAGCCTACGAGTCCACACTGAAGCTTTCTTT.

This clone was observed once. The chain couples TRBV28 to TRBJ2-2; 7 bases map to TRBD1. CDR1 is MDHEN, CDR2 SYDVKM, per germline. The CDR3 runs to 14 residues. The trim removed 7 bases at V and 4 bases at J, leaving 6 bases unmatched. The CDR3 DNA sequence: TGTGCCAGCATCCTAGCAGGGGGCACCGGGGAGCTGTTTTTT. Its translation: CASILAGGTGELFF.

This clone was seen a single time. The V gene is TRBV7-9, the J gene TRBJ2-5; D unresolved. V was trimmed by 1 base and J by 3 bases, leaving 6 bases between them. CDR3 length equals 13 residues. Germline loops: CDR1 SEHNR, CDR2 FQNEAQ (reference sequence). Written as DNA, the CDR3 is TGTGCCAGCAGCTTAGAACAAGAAGAGACCCAGTACTTC. As protein: CASSLEQEETQYF.